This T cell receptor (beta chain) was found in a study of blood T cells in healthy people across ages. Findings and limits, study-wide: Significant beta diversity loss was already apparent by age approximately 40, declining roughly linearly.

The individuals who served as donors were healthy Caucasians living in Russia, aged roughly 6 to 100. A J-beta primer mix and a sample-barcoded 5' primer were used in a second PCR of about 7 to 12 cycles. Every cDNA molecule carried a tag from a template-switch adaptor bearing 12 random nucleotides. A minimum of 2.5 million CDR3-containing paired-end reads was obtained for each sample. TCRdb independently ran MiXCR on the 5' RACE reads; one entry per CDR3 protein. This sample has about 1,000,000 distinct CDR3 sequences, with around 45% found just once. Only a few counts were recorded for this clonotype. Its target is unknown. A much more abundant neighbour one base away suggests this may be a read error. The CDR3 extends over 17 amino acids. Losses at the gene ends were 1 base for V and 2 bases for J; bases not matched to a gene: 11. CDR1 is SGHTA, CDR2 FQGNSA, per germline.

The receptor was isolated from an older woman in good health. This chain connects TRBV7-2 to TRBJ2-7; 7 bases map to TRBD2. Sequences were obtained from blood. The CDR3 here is CASSLGGTGGSPYEQYF. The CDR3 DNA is TGTGCCAGCAGCTTAGGGGGAACTGGCGGGAGCCCCTACGAGCAGTACTTC.